Below are 22 T cell receptor beta chains sequenced from a single sample in a study of T cells in Graves' hyperthyroidism and ophthalmopathy. Authors of the study amplified TCR beta CDR3 regions from RNA transcripts. The study used the HTBI primer set for a first-round RT-PCR of the TCR CDR3. TCRdb independently ran MiXCR on the multiplex PCR reads; one entry per CDR3 protein. The sample consists of under 400,000 distinct CDR3 sequences, around 15% of them appearing once. Specimen: blood. All receptors derive from an older woman with Graves' ophthalmopathy.

The chain employs TRBV29-1 and TRBJ2-1, with D perhaps TRBD2 (7 bases). CDR1 is SQVTM, CDR2 ANQGSEA, per germline. The CDR3 runs 13 residues. V was pared by 7 bases and J by 6 bases, with 16 bases between. The CDR3 loop is CSAPGRGGNEQFF. The CDR3 bases are TGCAGCGCCCCGGGGAGGGGGGGCAATGAGCAGTTCTTC.

This chain links TRBV6-2 or TRBV6-3 with TRBJ2-5; no clear D gene. The CDR3 sequence is 16 residues long. V was trimmed by 5 bases and J by 5 bases, leaving 21 bases between them. The V gene's germline CDR1 is MNHEY and CDR2 SVGEGT. The CDR3 is CASSGGLGRSGETQYF. CDR3 DNA: TGTGCCAGCAGTGGTGGGCTAGGACGGTCCGGGGAGACCCAGTACTTC.

This clonotype was recorded many times. The chain has TRBV6-1 and TRBJ1-5; 9 bases map to TRBD1. V gave up 7 bases and J gave up 6 bases; unmatched junction bases: 10. CDR1 MNHNS and CDR2 SASEGT come from the germline V gene. The CDR3 is 15 amino acids. CDR3 in amino acids: CASTWTGAMGQPQHF. CDR3 coding DNA: TGTGCCAGCACCTGGACAGGGGCAATGGGTCAGCCCCAGCATTTT.

At least ten counts were recorded for this clonotype. The CDR3 DNA reads TGTGCCAGCAGCCACGGCGGGCGTGGCACAGATACGCAGTATTTT. Protein sequence: CASSHGGRGTDTQYF. V is TRBV5-8 and J is TRBJ2-3; tentative D call: TRBD2 (5 bases). Trimming cost V 4 bases and J 1 base, with 13 bases left between them. There are 15 residues in the CDR3. Germline assignment: CDR1 SGHTS and CDR2 YDEGEE.

The V gene is TRBV11-3, the J gene TRBJ2-1; 13 bases fit TRBD2. Germline values: CDR1 SGHNT, CDR2 YENEEA. The V and J ends lost 5 bases and 9 bases, in that order; junction bases with no gene match: 7. CDR3 length: 15 residues. The CDR3 reads CASSQGLAGIGEQFF. In DNA form, the CDR3 reads TGTGCCAGCAGCCAGGGACTAGCGGGGATTGGTGAGCAGTTCTTC.

This clonotype was observed at least ten times. The chain combines TRBV20-1 with TRBJ2-1; D unclear. This CDR3 comprises 15 residues. V was trimmed by 3 bases and J by 8 bases, leaving 20 bases between them. The germline gives CDR1 DFQATT, CDR2 SNEGSKA (reference sequence). CDR3 residues: CSASLASGTFDEQFF. Written as DNA, the CDR3 is TGCAGTGCTAGTTTGGCGTCAGGCACGTTCGATGAGCAGTTCTTC.

There are a few counts of this clonotype. The V and J genes are TRBV19 and TRBJ2-3; D not resolved. CDR1 LNHDA and CDR2 SQIVND come from the germline V gene (reference sequence). The CDR3 extends over 11 amino acids. Trimming pared 6 bases from V and 3 bases from J, leaving 4 bases between. The chain's CDR3 is CASRQTDTQYF. In DNA, the CDR3 is TGTGCCAGTAGACAGACAGATACGCAGTATTTT.

Written as DNA, the CDR3 is TGCAGTGCTCCCCAAGGGGGACGGATTCGTTCTGGGGCCAACGTCCTGACTTTC. Protein product: CSAPQGGRIRSGANVLTF. The chain uses TRBV20-1 and TRBJ2-6; TRBD1 might be the D (6 bases). Germline CDR1 reads DFQATT; CDR2 reads SNEGSKA (reference sequence). V lost 5 bases and J 1 base, leaving 21 bases between the germline ends. This CDR3 is 18 amino acids long.

This clonotype was seen at least ten times. The chain recombines TRBV6-1 with TRBJ2-7; 15 bases agree with TRBD2. The J segment lost 1 base and the V segment lost 5 bases, leaving 9 bases of the junction unmatched. Germline lookup yields CDR1 MNHNS and CDR2 SASEGT. The CDR3 is 18 residues long. The CDR3 sequence: CASSWTSGRATDSYEQYF. The CDR3 DNA follows: TGTGCCAGCAGTTGGACTAGCGGGAGGGCTACCGATTCCTACGAGCAGTACTTC.

This clonotype was recorded a few times. The chain uses TRBV5-1 and TRBJ2-7; D is ambiguous. The CDR3 is 15 residues long. Germline CDR1 is SGHRS and CDR2 is YFSETQ. V gave up 2 bases and J gave up 4 bases, with 16 bases separating them. CDR3 DNA sequence: TGCGCCAGCAGCTTAGTCCCGGTGCCTGTATACGAGCAGTACTTC. Protein sequence: CASSLVPVPVYEQYF.

This clonotype turned up a few times. The chain recombines TRBV30 with TRBJ1-5; D is unclear. This CDR3 spans 15 amino acids. Germline V gives CDR1 GTSNPN, CDR2 SVGIG (reference sequence). Deletions cut 5 bases from V and 0 bases from J, with 14 bases between. The CDR3 here is CAWLMVKDSNQPQHF. The CDR3 coding sequence is TGTGCCTGGCTGATGGTGAAGGATAGCAATCAGCCCCAGCATTTT.

This clonotype was counted at least ten times. The chain joins TRBV28 to TRBJ2-7; no clear D gene. V was clipped by 5 bases and J by 0 bases, with 14 bases between them. The CDR3 totals 15 residues. CDR1 and CDR2 (germline): MDHEN, SYDVKM. The CDR3 loop reads CASSPSWESSYEQYF. As DNA, the CDR3 is TGTGCCAGCAGTCCATCCTGGGAAAGCTCCTACGAGCAGTACTTC.

This clonotype was seen at least ten times. The rearrangement uses TRBV9 and TRBJ1-6; D unclear. V shed 0 bases and J shed 5 bases, with 6 bases lying between them. The length of the CDR3 is 14 residues. From germline, CDR1 is SGDLS and CDR2 YYNGEE. The CDR3 sequence is CASSVEPNNSPLHF. CDR3 nucleotides: TGTGCCAGCAGCGTAGAACCGAATAATTCACCCCTCCACTTT.

This clonotype was detected a few times. The chain joins TRBV25-1 to TRBJ2-6; D might be TRBD2 (6 bases). CDR1 and CDR2 from the germline V gene are MGHDK and SYGVNS. The CDR3 spans 19 residues. V was clipped by 3 bases and J by 0 bases, with 18 bases between them. The CDR3 nucleotides read TGTGCCAGCAGTGACCTCCGAGGACACGGGAGCTCTGGGGCCAACGTCCTGACTTTC. Protein: CASSDLRGHGSSGANVLTF.

This clonotype showed up just a few times. This chain links TRBV20-1 with TRBJ2-1; TRBD2 matches at 9 bases. The CDR3 has 15 amino acids. CDR1 and CDR2 (germline): DFQATT, SNEGSKA (reference sequence). Germline trimming cut 0 bases from V and 6 bases from J; bases unmatched to any gene: 6. The CDR3 DNA is TGCAGTGCTAGAGAGGCTAGCGGGACCCCCAATGAGCAGTTCTTC. Protein product: CSAREASGTPNEQFF.

The table lists this clonotype with many counts. The chain employs TRBV15 and TRBJ2-3; D gene uncertain. CDR3 length equals 15 residues. V was pared by 0 bases and J by 2 bases, with 9 bases between. The V gene's germline CDR1 is LNHNV and CDR2 YYDKDF (reference sequence). The CDR3 region has the DNA TGTGCCACCAGCAGAGATGGGCAGACCACAGATACGCAGTATTTT. Protein product: CATSRDGQTTDTQYF.

This CDR3 reads CASSQDPGGDTEAFF. As DNA, the CDR3 is TGCGCCAGCAGCCAAGATCCGGGGGGGGACACTGAAGCTTTCTTT. The chain is built from TRBV4-1 and TRBJ1-1, with a weak D call TRBD1 (5 bases). Trimming left V 0 bases short and J 3 bases short, with 11 bases between. Germline V gives CDR1 MGHRA, CDR2 YSYEKL. The CDR3 spans 15 residues.

Details on this clonotype: The junction differs from germline at one of its ends, possibly a read error. The chain links TRBV5-1 to TRBJ2-1; 12 bases are shared with TRBD2. Germline V gives CDR1 SGHRS, CDR2 YFSETQ. This CDR3 is built from 16 residues. For the CDR3, the DNA is TGTGCCAGCAGCCTTCGACTAGCGGGAGCCGAGAATGAGCAGTTCTTC. Its translation is CASSLRLAGAENEQFF.

This clonotype has a handful of counts. The chain combines TRBV15 with TRBJ2-5; D perhaps matches TRBD2 (7 bases). The end of the DNA fits TRBJ2-1 better, so the J call may be wrong. The CDR3 is 18 residues long. The germline V gene has CDR1 LNHNV and CDR2 YYDKDF (reference sequence). Here the CDR3 reads CATSPGARRLAGGETQFF. CDR3 sequence (DNA): TGTGCCACCAGCCCGGGGGCTCGTCGTTTAGCGGGTGGGGAGACCCAGTTCTTC.

This clonotype was counted ten times or more. V and J are TRBV20-1 and TRBJ2-3; D might be TRBD2 (5 bases). CDR3 length: 14 amino acids. V gave up 5 bases and J gave up 0 bases, with 12 bases separating them. Germline CDR1 DFQATT, CDR2 SNEGSKA (reference sequence). For the CDR3, the DNA is TGCAGTGCTGGCAGGCGGACTAGCACAGATACGCAGTATTTT. It yields the protein CSAGRRTSTDTQYF.

This clonotype has just a few counts. The rearrangement links TRBV7-9 to TRBJ2-2; D ambiguous. This CDR3 contains 14 residues. Trimming shortened V by 0 bases and J by 7 bases, and 9 bases separated the two germline ends. Germline V lookup: CDR1 SEHNR, CDR2 FQNEAQ (reference sequence). The CDR3 region is CASSLASRVGELFF. As DNA, the CDR3 is TGTGCCAGCAGCTTAGCTTCCAGAGTCGGGGAGCTGTTTTTT.

The sample holds many counts of this clonotype. The chain joins TRBV7-8 to TRBJ2-2, with D uncertain. V was cut by 2 bases and J by 4 bases, with 5 bases left in between. This CDR3 contains 13 residues. Germline lookup yields CDR1 SGHVS and CDR2 FQNEAQ. CDR3 region: CASSLRVTGELFF. The CDR3 bases are TGTGCCAGCAGCTTAAGAGTCACCGGGGAGCTGTTTTTT.